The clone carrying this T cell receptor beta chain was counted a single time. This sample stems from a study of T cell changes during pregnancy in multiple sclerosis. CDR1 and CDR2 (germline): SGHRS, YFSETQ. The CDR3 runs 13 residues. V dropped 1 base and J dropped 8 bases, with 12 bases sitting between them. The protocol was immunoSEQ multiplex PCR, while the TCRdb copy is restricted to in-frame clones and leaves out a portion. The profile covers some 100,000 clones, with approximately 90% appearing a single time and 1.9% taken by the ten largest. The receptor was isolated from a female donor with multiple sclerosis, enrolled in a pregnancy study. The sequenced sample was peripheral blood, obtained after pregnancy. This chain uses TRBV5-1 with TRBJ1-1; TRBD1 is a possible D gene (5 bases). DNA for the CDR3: TGCGCCAGCAGCTTGATCCAGGGCGGAGAAGCTTTCTTT. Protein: CASSLIQGGEAFF.